This TCR beta chain was recorded in a study of blood T cells in healthy people across ages. Next came a second PCR, run for about 7 to 12 cycles, which used a sample-barcoded 5' primer along with a J-beta primer mix. Each cDNA molecule received a tag from a template-switch adaptor that had 12 random nucleotides. Using its own MiXCR run on the 5' RACE reads, TCRdb lists one record per CDR3 protein. Counted here are about 930,000 distinct CDR3 sequences, almost 30% occurring once; the ten biggest clones make up 10%. Unmatched junction bases numbered 2, after V lost 6 bases and J lost 5 bases. CDR3 length equals 12 residues. These data were also filed under a second study, of T cells of mothers and their children. That paper adds: Each child gave approximately 2.8 million TCR beta CDR3 reads (each mother, over 9 million). Biologically related mothers and children overlapped slightly more than unrelated pairs, a non-significant difference. The analysis detected no persistent microchimeric T cell clones.

The receptor was derived from a woman between 35 and 50 years old in good health. The chain is built from TRBV12-3 or TRBV12-4 and TRBJ1-1; 8 nucleotides line up with TRBD1. Source material: blood. The CDR3 region is CASRTGVTEAFF. The CDR3 DNA reads TGTGCCAGCAGGACAGGGGTAACTGAAGCTTTCTTT.